This T cell receptor beta chain emerged from a study of blood T cell repertoires in COVID-19. Across the whole study: Samples taken during acute and convalescent COVID-19 were collected in the United States, Italy and Spain. PBMCs, B-cell-depleted T cells, or T cells were the source of the cDNA or gDNA that made up the material.

The CDR3 totals 13 residues. Germline V lookup: CDR1 SNHLY, CDR2 FYNNEI. V shed 6 bases, J shed 4 bases, and the junction held 5 bases outside the gene matches. Authors' data handling: Nucleated cell number was recorded as an estimate derived from reference gene primer amplification. Generated by immunoSEQ multiplex PCR, the TCRdb table keeps only in-frame clones and is missing some. V and J calls and clone size are copied from that table; D and trimming were computed from the DNA. This table holds 300,000 to 450,000 clones, more than 75% found once. Seattle-derived patients entered the study during active infection and were followed longitudinally.

The chain uses TRBV2 and TRBJ1-1, with 7 bases identical to TRBD1. Specimen: peripheral blood. The TCR comes from a woman in her 30s with COVID-19, enrolled during active disease. As DNA, the CDR3 is TGTGCCAGCAGAAGGGGGCGCTCCACTGAAGCTTTCTTT. Translated, it gives CASRRGRSTEAFF.